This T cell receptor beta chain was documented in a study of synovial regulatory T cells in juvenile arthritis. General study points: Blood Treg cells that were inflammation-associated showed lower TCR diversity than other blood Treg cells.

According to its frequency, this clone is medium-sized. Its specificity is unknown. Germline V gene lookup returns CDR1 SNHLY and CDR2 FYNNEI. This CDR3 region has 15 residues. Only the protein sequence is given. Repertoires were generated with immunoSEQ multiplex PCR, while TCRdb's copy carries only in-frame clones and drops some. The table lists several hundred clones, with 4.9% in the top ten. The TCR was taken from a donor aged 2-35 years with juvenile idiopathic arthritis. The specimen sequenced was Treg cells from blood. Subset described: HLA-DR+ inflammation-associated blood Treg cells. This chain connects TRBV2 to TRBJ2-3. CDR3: CASRGGTAGTDTQYF.